The T cell receptor beta chain under discussion was sequenced for a study of metastatic and nonmetastatic thyroid tumors (dated by TCRdb to about 2020). Regarding the study in general: Repertoires from peripheral blood and from tumor or nodule tissue samples of malignant and benign thyroid patients were compared. Paper-wide results and their limitations: TCR beta diversity was reported as significantly higher in malignant tumors than in benign nodules, in both blood and tumor samples.

In its sample, this clone comes out as medium-sized (0.01 to 0.1%). The target of this receptor is not known. Base qualities are not at hand, and no much larger clone is one base apart. Libraries were made using PCR. TCRdb lists the instrument as Illumina HiSeq 4000. High-throughput sequencing was used to profile the CDR3 region of the TCR beta-chain in every patient. In the authors' own workflow: Drawing on CDR3 differences between clinicopathological groups, the researchers built a classifier meant to tell apart patients with distant-metastatic papillary thyroid cancer. The Shannon index was used to measure repertoire diversity, and the Morisita-Horn index was used to measure how similar tumor and blood repertoires were. The public reads were quality trimmed at Q25 with fastp and then assembled into clones with MiXCR by TCRdb, keeping productive beta chains. The V and J calls were not made by the authors but by TCRdb's processing. The sample table contains around 19,000 clones; only one count was recorded for roughly a third of them. Roughly an eighth of the sample lies in the top ten.

V was cut back by 3 bases and J by 3 bases, leaving a gap of 12 bases between them. There are 14 amino acids in the CDR3, from cysteine to phenylalanine inclusive. The DNA shown is the 42-base CDR3, in frame from base 1. The germline V gene (reference sequence) yields DFQATT for CDR1 and SNEGSKA for CDR2. None of the patients had been given any treatment before thyroid surgery. Using T-cell receptor beta sequencing, the researchers looked back retrospectively at clinical samples from patients, gathered between about 2011 and 2018. This TCR was recovered from a female donor with papillary thyroid cancer or a benign thyroid nodule (not recorded which). Some clones in this sample may be carry-over from other donors' samples. The receptor chain draws on TRBV20-1 and TRBJ1-3; TRBD1 is a weak D gene call, 6 bases matching. Sequenced: blood. The CDR3 loop reads CSARETGSGNTIYF. The DNA sequence is as follows: TGCAGTGCTAGGGAAACAGGGAGTGGAAACACCATATATTTT.